A single sample gave rise to the 27 T cell receptor beta chains below, sequenced in a study of Graves' ophthalmopathy and Graves' hyperthyroidism. From RNA, the CDR3 regions of TCR beta chains were amplified and sequenced. First-round RT-PCR used HTBI primers; second-round multiplex PCR followed. TCRdb used MiXCR to reprocess the multiplex PCR reads, holding one entry per CDR3 protein. The table lists about 700,000 distinct CDR3 sequences, 35% to 45% of them singletons. The sample consisted of peripheral blood. The receptors shown here come from an adult man with Graves' ophthalmopathy.

The gene calls are TRBV5-5 and TRBJ1-1; TRBD1 matches at 8 bases. CDR1 is SGHKS and CDR2 is YYEKEE in the germline V gene (reference sequence). Trimming removed 2 bases from V and 11 bases from J; junction bases left unmatched: 11. The CDR3 consists of 14 residues. CDR3 sequence (DNA): TGTGCCAGCAGCTTAGGACAGGGAAGGCCCCTTGCTTTCTTT. It codes for CASSLGQGRPLAFF.

The chain uses TRBV15 and TRBJ2-5; 14 bases match TRBD2. CDR1 is LNHNV and CDR2 is YYDKDF in the germline V gene (reference sequence). The length of the CDR3 is 16 residues. After removal of 4 bases from V and 6 bases from J, the junction contained 7 bases not matched to a gene. CDR3: CATSKGLAGAVKTQYF. The CDR3 nucleotides read TGTGCCACCAGCAAGGGACTAGCGGGGGCAGTGAAGACCCAGTACTTC.

This clonotype was found many times. The chain uses TRBV7-9 and TRBJ2-2; weak D call: TRBD2 (6 bases). The germline CDR1 and CDR2 sequences are SEHNR and FQNEAQ (reference sequence). Between the trimmed V and J ends, which lost 2 bases and 3 bases, there was a span of 13 bases. CDR3 length: 16 amino acids. Here the CDR3 DNA reads TGTGCCAGCAGCTTAACCGGGAGCTCGTACACCGGGGAGCTGTTTTTT. Encoded protein: CASSLTGSSYTGELFF.

A note on this clonotype: A much larger clone lies a single base off, so this may be a read error. The V and J genes are TRBV12-3 or TRBV12-4 and TRBJ1-1, with 9 bases matching TRBD1. V was pared by 4 bases and J by 3 bases, with 0 bases of the junction left unmatched. CDR3 length: 13 amino acids. The DNA of the CDR3 is TGTGCCAGCAGTTGGGACAGGGACACTGAAGCTTTCTTT. It translates to CASSWDRDTEAFF.

This chain connects TRBV6-6 to TRBJ1-6; no definite D call. Trimming cost V 5 bases and J 14 bases, with 22 bases left between them. Germline V gives CDR1 MNHNY, CDR2 SVGAGI (reference sequence). This CDR3 is built from 15 residues. CDR3 in amino acids: CASSERPGRWFTLHF. The DNA for the CDR3 is TGTGCCAGCAGTGAAAGACCCGGGAGGTGGTTCACCCTCCACTTT.

A note on this clonotype: A much larger clone sits a single nucleotide away, making a read error possible. The chain has TRBV4-3 and TRBJ1-2, with TRBD1 identical over 7 bases. Germline V lookup: CDR1 LGHNA, CDR2 YSLEER. The V and J ends lost 1 base and 12 bases, in that order; junction bases with no gene match: 14. The CDR3 is made up of 15 amino acids. The CDR3 region is CASSQVEGAGGGHTF. The CDR3 DNA reads TGCGCCAGCAGCCAAGTTGAGGGCGCAGGGGGAGGCCACACCTTC.

Ten or more counts support this clonotype. This chain uses TRBV2 with TRBJ2-5; 7 bases are shared with TRBD1. The CDR3 consists of 14 residues. The J segment lost 3 bases and the V segment lost 7 bases, leaving 8 bases of the junction unmatched. Germline assignment: CDR1 SNHLY and CDR2 FYNNEI. The CDR3 coding sequence is TGTGCCAGCAAGCAGGACAGGTGGAAAGAGACCCAGTACTTC. Its translation is CASKQDRWKETQYF. Full variable domain (missing parts from reference TRBV2 and TRBJ2-5): EPEVTQTPSHQVTQMGQEVILRCVPISNHLYFYWYRQILGQKVEFLVSFYNNEISEKSEIFDDQFSVERPDGSNFTLKIRSTKLEDSAMYFCASKQDRWKETQYFGPGTRLLVL.

The chain carries TRBV9 and TRBJ1-2, with unresolved D. The CDR3 covers 12 residues. Trimming took 0 bases from V and 8 from J, leaving 8 bases between them. Germline CDR1 SGDLS, CDR2 YYNGEE. The CDR3 bases are TGTGCCAGCAGCGTAGGGGAACGCGGCTACACCTTC. Amino acid sequence: CASSVGERGYTF.

The chain uses TRBV10-3 and TRBJ1-5; no clear D gene. V was pared by 4 bases and J by 4 bases, with 8 bases between. The germline CDR1 and CDR2 sequences are ENHRY and SYGVKD. This CDR3 is 13 amino acids long. The CDR3 loop is CAISGARNQPQHF. DNA of the CDR3: TGTGCCATCAGTGGGGCCAGAAATCAGCCCCAGCATTTT.

The chain joins TRBV12-3 or TRBV12-4 to TRBJ2-2; 7 bases match TRBD2. CDR3 length equals 16 residues. Trimming cost V 5 bases and J 0 bases; bases outside gene matches: 6. For the CDR3, the DNA is TGTGCCAGCAGTCCTCTGGCGGGGGCGAACACCGGGGAGCTGTTTTTT. Encoded protein: CASSPLAGANTGELFF.

A word on this clonotype: A read error may be the cause here, since a much bigger clone is one base away. The chain uses TRBV11-2 and TRBJ1-5; D perhaps matches TRBD1 (6 bases). This CDR3 comprises 15 residues. Per germline, CDR1 SGHAT and CDR2 FQNNGV. The CDR3 loop reads CASGLGVGGNQPQHF. The CDR3 region has the DNA TGTGCCAGCGGCTTAGGAGTAGGGGGGAATCAGCCCCAGCATTTT.

The V call is TRBV12-3 or TRBV12-4, the J call TRBJ2-7, with 10 bases lining up with TRBD1. The CDR3 sequence is 14 residues long. V was pared by 4 bases and J by 7 bases, with 7 bases of the junction left unmatched. The CDR3 sequence is CASSSTGGAGEQYF. As DNA, the CDR3 is TGTGCCAGCAGTTCGACAGGGGGCGCGGGAGAGCAGTACTTC.

This chain joins TRBV7-9 and TRBJ2-3, with 9 bases fitting TRBD2. The CDR3 loop spans 17 amino acids. Germline CDR1 and CDR2: SEHNR and FQNEAQ (reference sequence). Germline trimming cut 4 bases from V and 0 bases from J; bases unmatched to any gene: 8. DNA of the CDR3: TGTGCCAGCAGCTCGACCCACACTAGCGGGAGCACAGATACGCAGTATTTT. It encodes CASSSTHTSGSTDTQYF. The variable domain in full, with the rest retrieved from reference TRBV7-9 and TRBJ2-3, is DTGVSQNPRHKITKRGQNVTFRCDPISEHNRLYWYRQTLGQGPEFLTYFQNEAQLEKSRLLSDRFSAERPKGSFSTLEIQRTEQGDSAMYLCASSSTHTSGSTDTQYFGPGTRLTVL.

This clonotype was picked up many times. The chain has TRBV5-6 and TRBJ2-6, with D perhaps TRBD1 (5 bases). V shed 0 bases and J shed 4 bases, with 11 bases lying between them. Germline V gene sequence: CDR1 SGHDT, CDR2 YYEEEE. The CDR3 is 16 residues long. The CDR3, as DNA: TGTGCCAGCAGCTTGGTTCCCAGGGCCGGGGCCAACGTCCTGACTTTC. It specifies CASSLVPRAGANVLTF.

This clonotype was seen many times. The chain has TRBV2 and TRBJ2-7; 10 bases align to TRBD2. This CDR3 contains 16 residues. With V trimmed by 0 bases and J by 4 bases, 6 bases remained unmatched. Germline CDR1 is SNHLY and CDR2 is FYNNEI. This CDR3 is CASSEARTSGEYEQYF. DNA for the CDR3: TGTGCCAGCAGTGAAGCCCGGACTAGCGGAGAGTACGAGCAGTACTTC.

This clonotype was counted ten times or more. The V and J genes are TRBV29-1 and TRBJ1-2; 10 bases are a match to TRBD1. After removal of 6 bases from V and 4 bases from J, the junction contained 5 bases not matched to a gene. There are 13 residues in the CDR3. Per the germline V gene, CDR1 is SQVTM and CDR2 is ANQGSEA. As DNA, the CDR3 is TGCAGCGTCGGGACAGGGGAGATCTATGGCTACACCTTC. It is translated as CSVGTGEIYGYTF.

This clonotype has a handful of counts. The chain employs TRBV7-8 and TRBJ1-1; a possible D gene is TRBD1 (5 bases). Trimming left V 6 bases short and J 6 bases short, with 23 bases between. CDR1 SGHVS and CDR2 FQNEAQ come from the germline V gene. CDR3 length: 16 residues. The CDR3 sequence is CASSFRGGGFIAEAFF. DNA of the CDR3: TGTGCCAGCAGTTTTAGGGGTGGAGGGTTTATTGCTGAAGCTTTCTTT.

This clonotype was counted only a few times. The chain links TRBV5-5 to TRBJ2-2; 9 bases are shared with TRBD1. The V segment lost 0 bases and the J segment 4 bases; nucleotides outside the gene matches: 7. The germline gives CDR1 SGHKS, CDR2 YYEKEE (reference sequence). The CDR3 has 17 amino acids. CDR3 sequence reads: CASSLANRGHGTGELFF. Written as DNA, the CDR3 is TGTGCCAGCAGCTTGGCTAACAGGGGGCACGGCACCGGGGAGCTGTTTTTT.

Of note for this clonotype: A clone one base away is much larger, so this may be a read error. The chain uses TRBV10-3 and TRBJ1-2; perhaps TRBD1 as D (5 bases). Trimming took off 11 bases at V and 4 bases at J, with 23 bases between the two ends. Germline-derived CDR1 and CDR2 are ENHRY and SYGVKD. The CDR3 is 15 amino acids. The CDR3 reads CAGSRTQDRSYGYTF. The CDR3 DNA is TGTGCCGGCAGCCGCACACAAGACAGAAGCTATGGCTACACCTTC.

This clonotype was counted only a few times. The V gene is TRBV4-3, the J gene TRBJ2-7, with 7 bases matching TRBD1. The CDR3 runs to 16 residues. Germline trimming cut 3 bases from V and 1 base from J; bases unmatched to any gene: 9. Germline values: CDR1 LGHNA, CDR2 YSLEER. The DNA for the CDR3 is TGCGCCAGCAGCCAGGCCGTACAGGGGAATTCCTACGAGCAGTACTTC. It yields the protein CASSQAVQGNSYEQYF.

The chain employs TRBV29-1 and TRBJ1-2; 8 nucleotides align to TRBD1. CDR3 size: 12 residues. With 3 bases clipped from V and 7 bases from J, the junction kept 4 bases outside the gene matches. The germline gives CDR1 SQVTM, CDR2 ANQGSEA. The CDR3 DNA sequence: TGCAGCGTTGAGGACGACAGGGGTGGCTACACCTTC. Translating it yields CSVEDDRGGYTF.

The genes are TRBV13 and TRBJ2-7, with D perhaps given as TRBD1 or TRBD2 (7 bases each). CDR3 size: 14 residues. With 8 bases removed from V and 0 bases from J, the gap between germline ends came to 14 bases. Germline values: CDR1 PRHDT, CDR2 FYEKMQ (reference sequence). The CDR3 region is CASVAGDSSYEQYF. CDR3 in DNA: TGTGCCAGCGTTGCGGGGGACAGCTCCTACGAGCAGTACTTC.

The table lists this clonotype with many counts. The genes are TRBV2 and TRBJ2-7; TRBD2 agrees at 12 bases. Germline values: CDR1 SNHLY, CDR2 FYNNEI. The CDR3 is 14 amino acids. With 6 bases clipped from V and 0 bases from J, the junction kept 0 bases outside the gene matches. The CDR3 here is CASRLAGGSYEQYF. The DNA of the CDR3 is TGTGCCAGCAGACTAGCGGGGGGCTCCTACGAGCAGTACTTC.

This clonotype has only a few counts. This sequence joins TRBV3-1 and TRBJ2-7, with a possible D match to TRBD2 (5 bases). V was clipped by 1 base and J by 7 bases, with 8 bases between them. Germline V gives CDR1 LGHDT, CDR2 YNNKEL (reference sequence). The CDR3 is made up of 12 amino acids. This CDR3 is CASSQGEREQYF. CDR3 in DNA: TGTGCCAGCAGCCAAGGGGAGAGGGAGCAGTACTTC.

At least ten counts were recorded for this clonotype. The V gene is TRBV6-5, the J gene TRBJ2-5; D not resolved. Trimming took 3 bases from V and 4 from J, leaving 9 bases between them. This CDR3 has 13 residues. CDR1 and CDR2 from the germline V gene are MNHEY and SVGAGI. The CDR3 spells CASSYGPGETQYF. As DNA, the CDR3 is TGTGCCAGCAGTTATGGGCCGGGAGAGACCCAGTACTTC.

This clonotype has only one observation. The chain uses TRBV29-1 and TRBJ1-1; D gene unclear. The V gene lost 6 bases and the J gene lost 11 bases, with 25 bases spanning the gap. This CDR3 region has 14 residues. In germline, CDR1 is SQVTM, CDR2 ANQGSEA. The CDR3 spells CSVQRIGRSGVAFF. In DNA, the CDR3 is TGCAGCGTACAAAGGATAGGGAGATCTGGAGTTGCTTTCTTT.

In regard to this clonotype: The germline gene is not matched at one end of the junction; a read error may be the cause. This chain links TRBV7-7 with TRBJ2-7; possible D gene TRBD2, 5 bases. Germline-derived CDR1 and CDR2 are SSHAT and FNYEAQ (reference sequence). The CDR3 totals 15 residues. CDR3 amino acids: CASSCPPRDSYEQYF. CDR3 sequence (DNA): TGTGCTAGCAGCTGCCCCCCCCGGGACTCCTACGAGCAGTACTTC.